The entry that follows covers one T cell receptor beta chain sequence. This receptor's antigen is unknown. One base away there is no much larger clone; base qualities are not given. This record belongs to a study of shared clonotypes between healthy human individuals (dated by TCRdb to 2020 to 2022). Study-wide context: The cohort included a few men and a couple of women between 18 and 49 years of age. For each donor, CD4 naive and CD4 memory were each run on three plates, CD8 naive on two plates, and CD8 memory on one plate. To estimate repertoire size and how much clonotypes are shared between individuals, the study performed deep sequencing of blood TCR repertoires from a few healthy adults. Libraries were prepared and TCR repertoires were sequenced by different laboratories using diverse techniques, in order to increase sequencing depth and limit assay-specific biases. Per donor, leukapheresis produced somewhere between about 0.8 and 9.5 billion PBMCs.

Points the paper makes about the study in general: Across a handful of donors, around 5.4% of naive CD4, 3.5% of naive CD8, roughly 2.3% of memory CD4, and about 0.4% of memory CD8 clonotypes were shared. Incomplete sequencing was indicated by rarefaction of sorted-subset datasets, despite the large sequencing depth. Because the study included a small number of donors, the genetic and exposure-history diversity represented was limited. Larger estimated clonotype richness was generally found for naive subsets than for memory subsets. Clonotypes shared by all four sorted-subset donors showed higher generation probabilities than non-shared clonotypes. Pairwise subsampling led to the expectation that sequencing depth would affect the degree of clonotype sharing among donors. Sampling was restricted to blood, and TCR repertoires in tissues likely differ from the TCR repertoires found in blood.

Using the deep immunoSEQ assay, multiplex PCR amplified TCR CDR3 regions from genomic DNA. For each cell subset, the extracted genomic DNA was distributed evenly across all wells of several immunoSEQ 96-well plates, and each plate served as one replicate. For sorted subsets, roughly 200 ng of genomic DNA, equivalent to some 33,000 T cell genomes, went into each replicate PCR. Purified libraries were quantified with a Qubit 3.0 fluorometer, sized on a Bioanalyzer 2100, and re-quantified with the KAPA Library Quantification kit. A separate single-read 150-cycle Illumina NextSeq 550 flow cell was used to sequence each immunoSEQ 96-well plate. Under the source paper's analysis protocol: Because only junctional sequences without quality scores were contained in the immunoSEQ output, filtering matching that applied to full-length reads could not be performed. To assign V/J genes and CDR3, sequences were annotated against IMGT germline references using PyIR, a Python wrapper for IgBLAST v1.9. Reads were removed for weak V/J assignments (E-value above 1e-6), missing CDR3, stop codons, out-of-frame junctions, or ambiguous translated residues. A V3J clonotype was defined by an identical inferred V gene, J gene, and CDR3 amino acid sequence. To compute the percentage overlap between repertoires, the number of shared unique clonotypes was divided by the size of the smaller repertoire. Repertoire richness was assessed with RTK rarefaction, the Chao1 estimator, and Recon v2.1 estimates of unobserved clonotypes. OLGA was used to compute generation probabilities for all TCRbeta clonotypes that the gDNA method yielded from several donors. This immuneACCESS table, as held by TCRdb, lists in-frame sequences with V and J called but not all clones. Of the missing ones, under half trace to an unresolved V gene in checked studies; the others have no known cause. The V and J calls and clone size were taken over from that table, and D and trimming were inferred from the DNA. This sample holds 2 million to 2.5 million clones; 80% to 95% were observed only once. Around 0.35% of the sample comes from the top ten.

Donors were healthy HIV-negative adults with no recently reported acute infections or vaccinations. Every donor was a Caucasian adult residing in Nashville, Tennessee, USA. CD4+ T cells were enriched by magnetic negative selection; naive cells were then positively selected on CD45RA, and the negative fraction formed the memory subset. After blood collection by leukapheresis, PBMCs were isolated using Ficoll-Histopaque density gradient centrifugation and then cryopreserved in the vapor phase of liquid nitrogen. Purity and quantity of every magnetically sorted T cell population were checked by analytical flow cytometry. Genomic DNA was isolated from every sorted fraction and measured by UV absorbance on a Nanodrop 2000c. The CDR3 has 14 amino acids, counting the end cysteine and phenylalanine. The retained sequence is limited to the CDR3, 42 bases, with the frame set at the first base. Here V drops 5 bases and J drops 8 bases, and the junction holds 2 bases not matched to any gene. The germline V gene supplies CDR1 MNHEY and CDR2 SVGAGI.

The origin of this receptor is a man aged 18 to 35 in good health. Some clones in this sample may be carry-over from other donors' samples. Sequencing was performed on naive CD4+ T cells from PBMCs. The meaning of the sample's cell subset or site label: CD45RA+ positively selected. The rearrangement combines TRBV6-5 with TRBJ2-1, and 14 bases in between align with TRBD2. The nucleotide sequence is given as TGTGCCAGCAGTCTGGGACTAGCGGGAGATGAGCAGTTCTTC. Translation gives CASSLGLAGDEQFF.